Presented here are 16 T cell receptor beta chains from one specimen sequenced in a study of Ad26.COV2.S vaccination and SARS-CoV-2 variants. Treatment specified: roughly 19 received Ad26.COV2.S at low or high dose, single or two shots; 5 received placebo; per-sample allocation not given. At day 63 after the first vaccine or placebo injection, samples were drawn. Profiling relied on immunoSEQ multiplex PCR, and the TCRdb table lists in-frame clones only, not all of them. The table lists about 480,000 clones, about 83% of them singletons. Sequences were derived from peripheral blood, sampled in a trial of Ad26.COV2.S vaccine versus placebo. The receptors were sampled from a person between 18 and 60 years old who received the Ad26.COV2.S COVID-19 vaccine or a placebo.

The chain uses TRBV18 and TRBJ2-1; tentatively, D is TRBD2 (5 bases). The germline gives CDR1 KGHSH, CDR2 LQKENI. Trimming cost V 6 bases and J 10 bases, with 13 bases left between them. CDR3 length equals 12 residues. In DNA, the CDR3 is TGTGCCAGCTCGCCTCTAGCAGCCGAGCAGTTCTTC. Protein sequence: CASSPLAAEQFF.

J is TRBJ1-2 and V is TRBV6-6; no clear D gene. The V and J ends lost 6 bases and 0 bases respectively, with 11 bases between them. This CDR3 spans 14 amino acids. Per the germline V gene, CDR1 is MNHNY and CDR2 is SVGAGI (reference sequence). This CDR3 is CASSNRTSNYGYTF. CDR3 DNA: TGTGCCAGCAGCAACAGAACCTCTAACTATGGCTACACCTTC.

CDR3 region: CSARETEKLFF. The CDR3 coding sequence is TGCAGTGCTAGAGAGACGGAAAAACTGTTTTTT. The V call is TRBV20-1, the J call TRBJ1-4; D gene ambiguous. Trimming cost V 0 bases and J 8 bases, with 4 bases left between them. There are 11 residues in the CDR3. CDR1 is DFQATT, CDR2 SNEGSKA, per germline (reference sequence).

V gene TRBV7-9 combines with J gene TRBJ1-1, with a possible D match to TRBD1 (6 bases). There are 16 residues in the CDR3. Germline CDR1 and CDR2: SEHNR and FQNEAQ (reference sequence). The V end lost 7 bases, the J end lost 6 bases, and 24 bases lay between the germline ends. The CDR3 sequence: CASTQNLGGRSAEAFF. The CDR3 bases are TGTGCCAGCACCCAAAACTTGGGGGGCAGATCTGCTGAAGCTTTCTTT.

V gene TRBV9 combines with J gene TRBJ2-7; possible D gene TRBD2, 5 bases. The V end was cut by 0 bases, the J end by 3 bases, with 10 bases between. This CDR3 is built from 14 residues. Germline V gene lookup returns CDR1 SGDLS and CDR2 YYNGEE. Written as DNA, the CDR3 is TGTGCCAGCAGCGTAGAGGCCGGGAACTACGAGCAGTACTTC. Protein product: CASSVEAGNYEQYF.

There are a few counts of this clone. The chain's CDR3 is CASSQGDRSTEAFF. The DNA for the CDR3 is TGTGCCAGCAGCCAGGGGGACAGATCGACTGAAGCTTTCTTT. The gene calls are TRBV4-2 and TRBJ1-1; 7 bases match TRBD1. J was trimmed by 5 bases and V by 3 bases; bases with no gene match: 6. This CDR3 has 14 residues. In germline, CDR1 is LGHNA, CDR2 YNFKEQ.

J is TRBJ1-2 and V is TRBV21-1; the table's D call of TRBD1 was not tested on the DNA. TRBV21-1 is termed a pseudogene. CDR3 length: 15 residues. CDR3 residues: CASLGQLNQGYGYTF. DNA for the CDR3: TGTGCCAGCCTGGGACAGCTCAACCAAGGCTATGGCTACACCTTC.

The V gene is TRBV14, the J gene TRBJ1-1; D is undetermined. The CDR3 is 13 residues long. Trimming removed 5 bases at V and 1 base at J, with 8 bases between. Per germline, CDR1 SGHDN and CDR2 FVKESK. The CDR3 DNA reads TGTGCCAGCAGCGCTACACAGAACACTGAAGCTTTCTTT. Residues: CASSATQNTEAFF. Combining the CDR3 with reference TRBV14 and TRBJ1-1 gives the whole variable domain EAGVTQFPSHSVIEKGQTVTLRCDPISGHDNLYWYRRVMGKEIKFLLHFVKESKQDESGMPNNRFLAERTGGTYSTLKVQPAELEDSGVYFCASSATQNTEAFFGQGTRLTVV.

The chain recombines TRBV12-3 or TRBV12-4 with TRBJ1-1; the D is unclear. The germline V and J ends were trimmed by 3 bases and 2 bases, with 7 bases remaining between them. This CDR3 contains 13 residues. CDR3 residues: CASSFVFNTEAFF. CDR3 DNA: TGTGCCAGCAGTTTTGTGTTTAACACTGAAGCTTTCTTT.

This clone appeared once. The CDR3: CASSLVVGEQFF. In DNA, the CDR3 is TGCGCCAGCAGCTTGGTGGTAGGTGAGCAGTTCTTC. The V and J genes are TRBV5-1 and TRBJ2-1, with D hard to call. The CDR3 totals 12 residues. The V end lost 0 bases, the J end lost 9 bases, and 7 bases lay between the germline ends. Germline loops: CDR1 SGHRS, CDR2 YFSETQ.

This chain uses TRBV2 with TRBJ2-1; D might be TRBD1 (6 bases). The CDR3 runs to 10 residues. Germline loops: CDR1 SNHLY, CDR2 FYNNEI. With 6 bases removed from V and 13 bases from J, the gap between germline ends came to 10 bases. Here the CDR3 reads CASRAGAQFF. The CDR3 DNA sequence: TGTGCCAGCAGAGCAGGGGCTCAGTTCTTC.

V gene TRBV28 combines with J gene TRBJ2-7; 9 bases map to TRBD2. This CDR3 is built from 13 residues. V lost 8 bases and J lost 4; bases outside the gene matches: 6. Germline V gene lookup returns CDR1 MDHEN and CDR2 SYDVKM. The CDR3 sequence: CASAAGGRYEQYF. The CDR3 DNA is TGTGCCAGCGCGGCGGGAGGGAGGTACGAGCAGTACTTC.

The chain carries TRBV27 and TRBJ2-7, with TRBD2 matching 7 bases. The CDR3 is 16 residues long. Germline V gene lookup returns CDR1 MNHEY and CDR2 SMNVEV (reference sequence). Trimming took 2 bases from V and 1 from J; bases not matched to a gene: 8. The CDR3 loop is CASSLRGGRDSYEQYF. The CDR3 bases are TGTGCCAGCAGTTTAAGGGGAGGGCGGGATTCCTACGAGCAGTACTTC.

This clone appeared a few times. This chain joins TRBV11-2 and TRBJ2-7; TRBD2 matches 7 bases. CDR3 length: 13 residues. CDR1 and CDR2 from the germline V gene are SGHAT and FQNNGV. V lost 6 bases, J lost 3 bases, and 5 bases stayed unmatched. Written as DNA, the CDR3 is TGTGCCAGCAGGGGAGGGAACGACTACGAGCAGTACTTC. Residues: CASRGGNDYEQYF.

The chain is built from TRBV28 and TRBJ2-7; 7 bases agree with TRBD1. Per the germline V gene, CDR1 is MDHEN and CDR2 is SYDVKM. The V segment lost 6 bases and the J segment 2 bases; nucleotides outside the gene matches: 7. This CDR3 is built from 14 residues. CDR3 sequence (DNA): TGTGCCAGCAGCCCACCGGGACAGACCTACGAGCAGTACTTC. Protein product: CASSPPGQTYEQYF.

This clone has more than one count but fewer than ten. This chain joins TRBV30 and TRBJ2-3; 8 bases are a match to TRBD2. Germline lookup yields CDR1 GTSNPN and CDR2 SVGIG (reference sequence). CDR3 length: 14 amino acids. V lost 0 bases, J lost 4 bases, and 3 bases stayed unmatched. CDR3 amino acids: CAWSVGGAADTQYF. The CDR3 DNA sequence: TGTGCCTGGAGTGTCGGGGGGGCGGCAGATACGCAGTATTTT.